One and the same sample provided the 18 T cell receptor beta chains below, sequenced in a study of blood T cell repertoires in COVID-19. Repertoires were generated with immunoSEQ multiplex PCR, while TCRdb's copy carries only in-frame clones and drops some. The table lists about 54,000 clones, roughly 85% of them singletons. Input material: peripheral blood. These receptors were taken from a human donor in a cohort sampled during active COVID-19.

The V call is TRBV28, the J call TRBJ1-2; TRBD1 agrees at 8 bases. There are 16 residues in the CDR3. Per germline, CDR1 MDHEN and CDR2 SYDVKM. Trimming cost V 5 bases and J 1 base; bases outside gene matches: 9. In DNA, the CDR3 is TGTGCCAGCAGTGGGACAGGCGGACGCGTTAACTATGGCTACACCTTC. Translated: CASSGTGGRVNYGYTF.

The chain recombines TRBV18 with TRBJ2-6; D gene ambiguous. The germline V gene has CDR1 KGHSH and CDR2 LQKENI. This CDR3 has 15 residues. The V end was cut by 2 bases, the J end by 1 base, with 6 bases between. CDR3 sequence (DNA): TGTGCCAGCTCACCAAATCAGTCTGGGGCCAACGTCCTGACTTTC. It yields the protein CASSPNQSGANVLTF.

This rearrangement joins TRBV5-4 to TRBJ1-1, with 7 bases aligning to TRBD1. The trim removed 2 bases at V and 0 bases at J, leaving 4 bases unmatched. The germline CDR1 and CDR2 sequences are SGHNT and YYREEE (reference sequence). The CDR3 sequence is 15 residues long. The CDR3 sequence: CASSFLTGLNTEAFF. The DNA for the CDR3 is TGTGCCAGCAGCTTTTTGACAGGGCTGAACACTGAAGCTTTCTTT.

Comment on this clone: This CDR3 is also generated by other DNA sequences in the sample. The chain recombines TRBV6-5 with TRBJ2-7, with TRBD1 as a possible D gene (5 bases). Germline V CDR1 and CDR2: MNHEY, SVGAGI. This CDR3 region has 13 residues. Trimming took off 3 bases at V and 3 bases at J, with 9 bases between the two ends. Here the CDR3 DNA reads TGTGCCAGCAGTTATCGCACAGGCTACGAGCAGTACTTC. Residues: CASSYRTGYEQYF.

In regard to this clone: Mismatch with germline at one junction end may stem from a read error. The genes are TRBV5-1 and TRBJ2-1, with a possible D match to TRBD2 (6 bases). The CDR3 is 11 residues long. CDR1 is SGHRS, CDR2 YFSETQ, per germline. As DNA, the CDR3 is TGCGCCAGCAGGGAGGGGCTACAGGAGGTCTTC. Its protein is CASREGLQEVF.

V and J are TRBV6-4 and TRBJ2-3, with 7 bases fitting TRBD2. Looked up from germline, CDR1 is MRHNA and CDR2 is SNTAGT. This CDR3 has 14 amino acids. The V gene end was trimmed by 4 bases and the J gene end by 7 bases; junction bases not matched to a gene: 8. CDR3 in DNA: TGTGCCAGCAGTGCCGGAGGGACTACTAATACGCAGTATTTT. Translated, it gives CASSAGGTTNTQYF.

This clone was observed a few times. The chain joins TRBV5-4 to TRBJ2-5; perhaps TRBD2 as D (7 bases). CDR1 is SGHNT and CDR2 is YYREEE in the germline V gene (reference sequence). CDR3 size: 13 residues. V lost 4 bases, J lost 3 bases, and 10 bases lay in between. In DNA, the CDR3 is TGTGCCAGCAGCCGAGGGGGGGAAGAGACCCAGTACTTC. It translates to CASSRGGEETQYF.

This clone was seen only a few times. Written as DNA, the CDR3 is TGTGCCAGCAAGTTTAGGCACCAAGGGGTCGGCACCGGGGAGCTGTTTTTT. Translation: CASKFRHQGVGTGELFF. The V and J genes are TRBV6-4 and TRBJ2-2; possible D gene TRBD1, 5 bases. From germline, CDR1 is MRHNA and CDR2 SNTAGT. V lost 7 bases and J lost 4, with 22 bases in between. The length of the CDR3 is 17 residues.

The CDR3 DNA sequence: TGTGCCATCAGTGAGCTCCAGGGATCCACTGAAGCTTTCTTT. The encoded protein is CAISELQGSTEAFF. The chain is built from TRBV10-3 and TRBJ1-1; maybe TRBD1 (5 bases). Per germline, CDR1 ENHRY and CDR2 SYGVKD. Trimming pared 2 bases from V and 4 bases from J, leaving 11 bases between. CDR3 size: 14 residues.

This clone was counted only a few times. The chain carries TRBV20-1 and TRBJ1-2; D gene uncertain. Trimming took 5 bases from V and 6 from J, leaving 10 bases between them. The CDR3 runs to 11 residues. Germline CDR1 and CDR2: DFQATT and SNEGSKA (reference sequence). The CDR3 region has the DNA TGCAGTGCTCCGCACGAGAATGGCTACACCTTC. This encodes CSAPHENGYTF.

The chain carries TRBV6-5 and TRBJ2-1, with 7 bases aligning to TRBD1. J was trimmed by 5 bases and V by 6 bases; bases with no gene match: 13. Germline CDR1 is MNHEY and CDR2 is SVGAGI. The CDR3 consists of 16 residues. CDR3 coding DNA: TGTGCCAGCAGCTACCGGGAAGGGGGCGGTGACAATGAGCAGTTCTTC. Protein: CASSYREGGGDNEQFF.

For the CDR3, the DNA is TGTGCCAGTACCCCCGCCCGGGGAAGGTTGGTTAGCACAGATACGCAGTATTTT. Amino acid sequence: CASTPARGRLVSTDTQYF. This chain connects TRBV19 to TRBJ2-3, with D perhaps TRBD2 (5 bases). The V end was cut by 7 bases, the J end by 0 bases, with 23 bases between. Germline CDR1 LNHDA, CDR2 SQIVND (reference sequence). The CDR3 extends over 18 amino acids.

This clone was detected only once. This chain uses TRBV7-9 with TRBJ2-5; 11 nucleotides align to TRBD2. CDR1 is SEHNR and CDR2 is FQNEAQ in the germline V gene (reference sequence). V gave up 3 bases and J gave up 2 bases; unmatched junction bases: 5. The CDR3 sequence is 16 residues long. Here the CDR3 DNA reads TGTGCCAGCAGCTTTAGGACTAGCGGGCCACAAGAGACCCAGTACTTC. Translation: CASSFRTSGPQETQYF.

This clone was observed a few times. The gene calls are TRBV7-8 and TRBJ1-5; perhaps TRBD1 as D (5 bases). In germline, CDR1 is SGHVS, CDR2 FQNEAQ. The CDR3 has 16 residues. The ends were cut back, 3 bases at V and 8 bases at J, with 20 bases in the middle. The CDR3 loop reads CASSLGNRRGKEPQHF. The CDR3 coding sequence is TGTGCCAGCAGCTTGGGTAACAGGAGAGGAAAGGAGCCCCAGCATTTT.

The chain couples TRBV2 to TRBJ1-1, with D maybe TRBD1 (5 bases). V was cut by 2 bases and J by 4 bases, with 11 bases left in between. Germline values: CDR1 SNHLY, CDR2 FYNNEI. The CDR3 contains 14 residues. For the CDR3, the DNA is TGTGCCAGCAGTGAAAACCGAAGGGGCACTGAAGCTTTCTTT. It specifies CASSENRRGTEAFF. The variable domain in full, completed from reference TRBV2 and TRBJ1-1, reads EPEVTQTPSHQVTQMGQEVILRCVPISNHLYFYWYRQILGQKVEFLVSFYNNEISEKSEIFDDQFSVERPDGSNFTLKIRSTKLEDSAMYFCASSENRRGTEAFFGQGTRLTVV.

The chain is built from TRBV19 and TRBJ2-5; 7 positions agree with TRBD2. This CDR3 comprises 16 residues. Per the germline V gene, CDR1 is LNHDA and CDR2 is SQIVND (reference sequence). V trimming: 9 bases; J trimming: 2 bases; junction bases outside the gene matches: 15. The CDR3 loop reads CASTRRGAGNQETQYF. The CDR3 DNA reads TGTGCCAGCACCCGCCGGGGAGCGGGGAATCAAGAGACCCAGTACTTC.

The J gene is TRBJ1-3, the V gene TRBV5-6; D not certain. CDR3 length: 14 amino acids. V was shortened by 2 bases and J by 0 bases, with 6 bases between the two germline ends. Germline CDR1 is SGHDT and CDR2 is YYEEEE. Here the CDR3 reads CASSFPNSGNTIYF. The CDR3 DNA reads TGTGCCAGCAGCTTCCCCAACTCTGGAAACACCATATATTTT.

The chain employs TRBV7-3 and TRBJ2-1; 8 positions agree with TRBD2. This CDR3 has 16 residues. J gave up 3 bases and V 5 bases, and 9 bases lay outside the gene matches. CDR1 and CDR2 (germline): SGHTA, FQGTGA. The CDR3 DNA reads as TGTGCCAGCAGCCCCCAGGGAGCGGGGGTCTACAATGAGCAGTTCTTC. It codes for CASSPQGAGVYNEQFF. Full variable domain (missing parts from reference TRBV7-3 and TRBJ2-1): GAGVSQTPSNKVTEKGKYVELRCDPISGHTALYWYRQSLGQGPEFLIYFQGTGAADDSGLPNDRFFAVRPEGSVSTLKIQRTERGDSAVYLCASSPQGAGVYNEQFFGPGTRLTVL.